This passage covers 3 T cell receptor beta chains from one sample sequenced in a study of T cell responses to AZD1222 COVID-19 vaccine (dated by TCRdb to the early 2020s). The time point label for this specimen denotes: sample from adult after SARS-CoV-2 infection, after symptom onset. Library prep was done by the immunoSEQ multiplex PCR assay. TCRdb re-hosts the immuneACCESS table, in-frame sequences only. Its copies lack some clones; in the studies checked, an unresolved V gene accounts for under half of them, and the cause for the rest is not known. This sample has 110,000 to 150,000 clones in its table, and more than 85% of those were observed once. The ten largest clones take up around 10% of the sample. Here the sequenced sample was peripheral blood, taken after recovery from COVID-19. The receptor set was obtained from an adult who had recovered from COVID-19.

The chain carries TRBV7-6 and TRBJ2-7; D may be TRBD1 (6 bases). The CDR3 contains 14 residues. The V end was cut by 5 bases, the J end by 0 bases, with 11 bases between. From germline, CDR1 is SGHVS and CDR2 FNYEAQ. In DNA form, the CDR3 reads TGTGCCAGCAGCCCCGGGACACTCTCCTACGAGCAGTACTTC. The encoded protein is CASSPGTLSYEQYF. Complete variable domain (other parts from reference TRBV7-6 and TRBJ2-7): GAGVSQSPRYKVTKRGQDVALRCDPISGHVSLYWYRQALGQGPEFLTYFNYEAQQDKSGLPNDRFSAERPEGSISTLTIQRTEQRDSAMYRCASSPGTLSYEQYFGPGTRLTVT.

The J gene is TRBJ1-3, the V gene TRBV9; no clear D. CDR1 and CDR2 (germline): SGDLS, YYNGEE. The CDR3 consists of 15 residues. Trimming left V 3 bases short and J 1 base short, with 11 bases between. CDR3 loop: CASSGGLVSGNTIYF. The CDR3 DNA follows: TGTGCCAGCAGCGGAGGGTTAGTGTCTGGAAACACCATATATTTT.

The genes are TRBV5-6 and TRBJ2-5; 7 bases align to TRBD1. The CDR3 runs 13 residues. V lost 2 bases and J lost 4; bases outside the gene matches: 2. CDR1 SGHDT and CDR2 YYEEEE come from the germline V gene. Here the CDR3 DNA reads TGTGCCAGCAGCTTTACAGGGGTAGAGACCCAGTACTTC. Translation gives CASSFTGVETQYF.